This entry is about one T cell receptor beta chain. What it binds is not known. The sample originates from a study of T cell responses to AZD1222 COVID-19 vaccine. Study results and caveats: Mostly white British, mostly female donors; authors suggested clonal diversity may be underestimated. Seropositive at baseline were only a handful of AZD1222 recipients.

Germline CDR1 reads SGHNT; CDR2 reads YYREEE (reference sequence). The V segment lost 0 bases and the J segment 0 bases; nucleotides outside the gene matches: 10. There are 19 residues in the CDR3. Here immunoSEQ multiplex PCR was the method, and the copy in TCRdb shows in-frame clones only, minus some. The data contain some 86,000 clones, 70% to 85% of them singletons. The chain employs TRBV5-4 and TRBJ2-1; 9 bases map to TRBD2. The sequence derives from an adult in good health. This material consisted of peripheral blood, taken on day 0 of AZD1222 vaccination. The CDR3: CASSLAVAGVSGSYNEQFF. As DNA, the CDR3 is TGTGCCAGCAGCTTGGCGGTAGCGGGAGTTTCTGGCTCCTACAATGAGCAGTTCTTC.